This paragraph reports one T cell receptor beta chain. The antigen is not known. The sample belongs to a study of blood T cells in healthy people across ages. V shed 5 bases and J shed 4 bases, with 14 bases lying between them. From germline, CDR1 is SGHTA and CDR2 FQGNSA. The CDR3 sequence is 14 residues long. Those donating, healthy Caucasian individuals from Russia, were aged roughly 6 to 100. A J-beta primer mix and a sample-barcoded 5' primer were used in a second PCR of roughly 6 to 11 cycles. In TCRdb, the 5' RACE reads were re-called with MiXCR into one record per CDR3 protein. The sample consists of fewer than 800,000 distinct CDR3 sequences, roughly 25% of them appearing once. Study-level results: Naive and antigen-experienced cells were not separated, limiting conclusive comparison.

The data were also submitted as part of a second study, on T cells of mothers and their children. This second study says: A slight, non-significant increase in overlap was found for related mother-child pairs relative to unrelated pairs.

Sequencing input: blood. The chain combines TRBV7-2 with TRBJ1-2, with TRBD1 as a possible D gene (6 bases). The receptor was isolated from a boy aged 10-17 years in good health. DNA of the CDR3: TGTGCCAGCAGCCCCAGGACAGAGCTCTATGGCTACACCTTC. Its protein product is CASSPRTELYGYTF.